What follows are 12 T cell receptor beta chains derived from one specimen sequenced in a study of T cell repertoires in ileal Crohn's disease. Data came from immunoSEQ multiplex PCR; TCRdb stores just in-frame clones and leaves some out. The sample has about 13,000 clones, roughly 80% seen once; the top ten hold 6% to 7%. The sample was ileal tissue. The source is an adult with Crohn's disease.

The chain carries TRBV30 and TRBJ1-1; TRBD1 is a possible D gene (5 bases). CDR3 length equals 15 residues. Trimming removed 6 bases at V and 1 base at J, with 18 bases between. The V gene's germline CDR1 is GTSNPN and CDR2 SVGIG (reference sequence). The CDR3 coding sequence is TGTGCCTGCCCATTTTGGGGCCAACCGAACACTGAAGCTTTCTTT. Translation gives CACPFWGQPNTEAFF.

The CDR3 reads CASSVGGGSYNEQFF. CDR3 nucleotides: TGTGCCAGCAGCGTAGGAGGGGGCTCCTACAATGAGCAGTTCTTC. This chain joins TRBV9 and TRBJ2-1; D may be TRBD1 (6 bases). Germline CDR1 and CDR2: SGDLS and YYNGEE. The V gene lost 0 bases and the J gene lost 0 bases, with 7 bases spanning the gap. There are 15 residues in the CDR3. The full variable domain, completed using reference TRBV9 and TRBJ2-1, is DSGVTQTPKHLITATGQRVTLRCSPRSGDLSVYWYQQSLDQGLQFLIQYYNGEERAKGNILERFSAQQFPDLHSELNLSSLELGDSALYFCASSVGGGSYNEQFFGPGTRLTVL.

This chain links TRBV19 with TRBJ2-1, with TRBD2 matching 9 bases. Germline loops: CDR1 LNHDA, CDR2 SQIVND (reference sequence). The CDR3 is made up of 15 amino acids. V was clipped by 6 bases and J by 9 bases; unmatched bases: 12. CDR3 amino acids: CASSRNGWREGEQFF. In DNA, the CDR3 is TGTGCCAGTAGCAGAAACGGGTGGCGGGAGGGTGAGCAGTTCTTC. The whole variable domain, remainder taken from reference TRBV19 and TRBJ2-1, is DGGITQSPKYLFRKEGQNVTLSCEQNLNHDAMYWYRQDPGQGLRLIYYSQIVNDFQKGDIAEGYSVSREKKESFPLTVTSAQKNPTAFYLCASSRNGWREGEQFFGPGTRLTVL.

The count of this clone is one. V usage is TRBV2 and J usage is TRBJ1-5, with 8 bases lining up with TRBD1. From germline, CDR1 is SNHLY and CDR2 FYNNEI. V dropped 1 base and J dropped 3; count of bases not matched to a gene: 5. The CDR3 has 16 residues. The CDR3 sequence is CASSEGYRGINQPQHF. DNA for the CDR3: TGTGCCAGCAGTGAAGGGTACAGGGGGATCAATCAGCCCCAGCATTTT. Drawing the rest from reference TRBV2 and TRBJ1-5, the complete variable domain is EPEVTQTPSHQVTQMGQEVILRCVPISNHLYFYWYRQILGQKVEFLVSFYNNEISEKSEIFDDQFSVERPDGSNFTLKIRSTKLEDSAMYFCASSEGYRGINQPQHFGDGTRLSIL.

V usage is TRBV5-1 and J usage is TRBJ2-3; maybe TRBD2 (5 bases). Germline V lookup: CDR1 SGHRS, CDR2 YFSETQ. Trimming left V 5 bases short and J 3 bases short, with 10 bases between. The length of the CDR3 is 13 residues. CDR3 DNA: TGCGCCAGCAGAGACTATTGGACAGATACGCAGTATTTT. This codes for CASRDYWTDTQYF. The full variable domain, its missing parts supplied by reference TRBV5-1 and TRBJ2-3, is KAGVTQTPRYLIKTRGQQVTLSCSPISGHRSVSWYQQTPGQGLQFLFEYFSETQRNKGNFPGRFSGRQFSNSRSEMNVSTLELGDSALYLCASRDYWTDTQYFGPGTRLTVL.

This chain joins TRBV5-1 and TRBJ2-5; possibly TRBD1 for D (6 bases). CDR1 is SGHRS, CDR2 YFSETQ, per germline. The CDR3 spans 15 residues. The V and J ends lost 4 bases and 2 bases respectively, with 15 bases between them. CDR3 nucleotides: TGCGCCAGCAGCCTTCGGACAGTTATTCAAGAGACCCAGTACTTC. Protein sequence: CASSLRTVIQETQYF.

The CDR3 DNA reads as TGTGCCAGCAGCGAACAGGGGGATTACACAGATACGCAGTATTTT. Translation: CASSEQGDYTDTQYF. The chain joins TRBV9 to TRBJ2-3; 8 bases line up with TRBD1. This CDR3 spans 15 amino acids. After removal of 3 bases from V and 2 bases from J, the junction contained 5 bases not matched to a gene. CDR1 SGDLS and CDR2 YYNGEE come from the germline V gene.

This rearrangement joins TRBV6-5 to TRBJ1-1, with 7 positions matching TRBD1. Germline V CDR1 and CDR2: MNHEY, SVGAGI. The length of the CDR3 is 14 residues. Losses at the gene ends were 7 bases for V and 2 bases for J; bases not matched to a gene: 7. The CDR3 loop reads CASTTTGANTEAFF. CDR3 nucleotide sequence: TGTGCCAGCACCACCACAGGGGCTAACACTGAAGCTTTCTTT.

The J gene is TRBJ2-5, the V gene TRBV11-2, with 10 nucleotides matching TRBD1. CDR1 is SGHAT, CDR2 FQNNGV, per germline. The CDR3 runs to 15 residues. J lost 3 bases, V lost 5 bases, and 6 bases had no gene match. CDR3 loop: CASSGGTGEEETQYF. CDR3 coding DNA: TGTGCCAGCAGCGGGGGGACAGGGGAGGAAGAGACCCAGTACTTC.

The chain recombines TRBV5-1 with TRBJ1-5, with D perhaps matching TRBD1 (6 bases). V was clipped by 7 bases and J by 5 bases, with 16 bases between them. The germline V gene has CDR1 SGHRS and CDR2 YFSETQ. The CDR3 is 14 residues long. The CDR3 sequence: CASHSGQPDQPQHF. The CDR3, as DNA: TGCGCCAGCCACTCCGGACAGCCCGATCAGCCCCAGCATTTT.

This chain links TRBV7-8 with TRBJ2-7, with 11 bases that match TRBD2. The CDR3 is 14 residues long. The J segment lost 3 bases and the V segment lost 4 bases, leaving 2 bases of the junction unmatched. Germline loops: CDR1 SGHVS, CDR2 FQNEAQ. The CDR3 loop is CASSSGTSGYEQYF. The CDR3, as DNA: TGTGCCAGCAGCTCCGGGACTAGCGGCTACGAGCAGTACTTC.

The V gene is TRBV5-4, the J gene TRBJ1-5, with D perhaps TRBD1 (5 bases). With 0 bases removed from V and 1 base from J, the gap between germline ends came to 8 bases. CDR3 length: 15 amino acids. Looked up from germline, CDR1 is SGHNT and CDR2 is YYREEE (reference sequence). The CDR3 DNA sequence: TGTGCCAGCAGCTTGGGACCAGGGAGCAATCAGCCCCAGCATTTT. Its translation is CASSLGPGSNQPQHF.